This entry lists 21 T cell receptor beta chains sequenced from one sample in a study of PD-L1 blockade in urothelial cancer. Profiled with immunoSEQ multiplex PCR; TCRdb holds only in-frame clones, not every one. The top ten clones hold approximately 3.7% of a sample with more than 30,000 clones, 75% to 90% of them seen once. The material was PBMCs, obtained around atezolizumab (anti-PD-L1) treatment. These receptors came from a man aged 50-60 years with urothelial cancer.

This rearrangement joins TRBV6-6 to TRBJ2-7, with TRBD2 as a possible D gene (7 bases). The V gene lost 5 bases and the J gene lost 3 bases, with 20 bases spanning the gap. Per germline, CDR1 MNHNY and CDR2 SVGAGI (reference sequence). This CDR3 is built from 16 residues. CDR3 in DNA: TGTGCCAGCAGTCGGGAAGGGGGAGGGGAAATCTACGAGCAGTACTTC. It yields the protein CASSREGGGEIYEQYF.

CDR3 sequence: CASSPGQGGPQHF. The CDR3 nucleotides read TGTGCCAGCAGCCCCGGACAGGGGGGGCCCCAGCATTTT. This chain links TRBV7-2 with TRBJ1-5; TRBD1 matches at 10 bases. Germline trimming cut 5 bases from V and 9 bases from J; bases unmatched to any gene: 4. Germline CDR1 SGHTA, CDR2 FQGNSA. The CDR3 spans 13 residues.

This clone is labeled as medium-sized. The genes are TRBV15 and TRBJ2-1; 9 nucleotides line up with TRBD2. Trimming cost V 5 bases and J 6 bases; bases outside gene matches: 5. This CDR3 spans 14 amino acids. The germline CDR1 and CDR2 sequences are LNHNV and YYDKDF (reference sequence). CDR3 residues: CATSRGGASNEQFF. CDR3 coding DNA: TGTGCCACCAGCCGCGGGGGGGCCTCCAATGAGCAGTTCTTC.

This clone was seen only a few times. J is TRBJ1-2 and V is TRBV30; perhaps TRBD1 as D (6 bases). Germline V gene lookup returns CDR1 GTSNPN and CDR2 SVGIG (reference sequence). Trimming shortened V by 4 bases and J by 7 bases, and 10 bases separated the two germline ends. The CDR3 spans 11 residues. CDR3 sequence reads: CAWTFRGGYTF. CDR3 nucleotides: TGTGCCTGGACCTTCAGGGGTGGCTACACCTTC.

V and J are TRBV7-7 and TRBJ2-3; TRBD2 matches at 15 bases. CDR3 size: 20 residues. Germline V gene data show CDR1 as SSHAT and CDR2 as FNYEAQ (reference sequence). Trimming removed 5 bases from V and 0 bases from J; junction bases left unmatched: 12. In DNA, the CDR3 is TGTGCCAGCAGCCCACCTGGACTAGCGGGAGGGAAGGGGAGCACAGATACGCAGTATTTT. Residues: CASSPPGLAGGKGSTDTQYF.

J is TRBJ1-2 and V is TRBV29-1; TRBD1 aligns across 8 bases. The CDR3 loop spans 12 amino acids. Germline CDR1 and CDR2: SQVTM and ANQGSEA. The trim removed 7 bases at V and 4 bases at J, leaving 5 bases unmatched. The CDR3 nucleotides are TGCAGCGCCGGACAGGGCGGCTATGGCTACACCTTC. This codes for CSAGQGGYGYTF.

This clone turned up a few times. The chain employs TRBV7-9 and TRBJ2-7, with D perhaps matching TRBD2 (5 bases). V lost 5 bases and J 1 base, leaving 18 bases between the germline ends. The germline CDR1 and CDR2 sequences are SEHNR and FQNEAQ (reference sequence). The CDR3 sequence is 16 residues long. The CDR3 loop reads CASSPTAPSSSYEQYF. The CDR3 nucleotides read TGTGCCAGCAGCCCCACCGCCCCTAGCTCGTCCTACGAGCAGTACTTC.

This chain uses TRBV28 with TRBJ2-7; D is possibly TRBD2 (6 bases). The CDR3 runs to 14 residues. The germline V gene has CDR1 MDHEN and CDR2 SYDVKM. Trimming cost V 6 bases and J 2 bases, with 14 bases left between them. CDR3 sequence (DNA): TGTGCCAGCAGCCGCGAGCGGGCTACCTACGAGCAGTACTTC. It encodes CASSRERATYEQYF.

The rearrangement joins TRBV18 to TRBJ2-1, with 9 bases matching TRBD2. This CDR3 has 17 amino acids. Germline V CDR1 and CDR2: KGHSH, LQKENI. The V and J ends lost 3 bases and 4 bases, in that order; junction bases with no gene match: 10. The CDR3 protein is CASSPGGGAGGYNEQFF. For the CDR3, the DNA is TGTGCCAGCTCACCCGGCGGGGGAGCGGGAGGTTACAATGAGCAGTTCTTC.

CDR3 protein: CASNFLGQGRDTQYF. The CDR3 region has the DNA TGTGCCAGCAACTTCCTGGGACAGGGGCGCGATACGCAGTATTTT. The chain uses TRBV11-2 and TRBJ2-3; 10 positions agree with TRBD1. Unmatched junction bases numbered 10, after V lost 7 bases and J lost 6 bases. The germline gives CDR1 SGHAT, CDR2 FQNNGV. The CDR3 runs 15 residues. The full variable domain, with the rest looked up from reference TRBV11-2 and TRBJ2-3, is EAGVAQSPRYKIIEKRQSVAFWCNPISGHATLYWYQQILGQGPKLLIQFQNNGVVDDSQLPKDRFSAERLKGVDSTLKIQPAKLEDSAVYLCASNFLGQGRDTQYFGPGTRLTVL.

This chain joins TRBV14 and TRBJ2-5; D is perhaps TRBD1 (5 bases). Germline CDR1 and CDR2: SGHDN and FVKESK. V shed 5 bases and J shed 5 bases, with 15 bases lying between them. The CDR3 has 14 amino acids. CDR3: CASSFAGLTETQYF. DNA of the CDR3: TGTGCCAGCAGCTTCGCAGGGTTAACTGAGACCCAGTACTTC.

This chain uses TRBV7-8 with TRBJ2-7; TRBD2 matches at 8 bases. The CDR3 runs to 12 residues. Germline trimming cut 7 bases from V and 3 bases from J; bases unmatched to any gene: 2. CDR1 SGHVS and CDR2 FQNEAQ come from the germline V gene. The CDR3 region is CASTRGGYEQYF. CDR3 DNA: TGTGCCAGCACCCGGGGGGGCTACGAGCAGTACTTC. Combining the CDR3 with reference TRBV7-8 and TRBJ2-7 gives the whole variable domain GAGVSQSPRYKVAKRGQDVALRCDPISGHVSLFWYQQALGQGPEFLTYFQNEAQLDKSGLPSDRFFAERPEGSVSTLKIQRTQQEDSAVYLCASTRGGYEQYFGPGTRLTVT.

The chain couples TRBV7-2 to TRBJ2-2; D is perhaps TRBD2 (5 bases). The V gene lost 5 bases and the J gene lost 6 bases, with 16 bases spanning the gap. The germline gives CDR1 SGHTA, CDR2 FQGNSA. CDR3 size: 15 residues. The CDR3 DNA sequence: TGTGCCAGCAGCCCCACTAGATCCGTGCCCGGGGAGCTGTTTTTT. Encoded protein: CASSPTRSVPGELFF. Using reference TRBV7-2 and TRBJ2-2 for the parts outside the CDR3, the full variable domain is GAGVSQSPSNKVTEKGKDVELRCDPISGHTALYWYRQSLGQGLEFLIYFQGNSAPDKSGLPSDRFSAERTGGSVSTLTIQRTQQEDSAVYLCASSPTRSVPGELFFGEGSRLTVL.

The rearrangement joins TRBV5-1 to TRBJ2-6; TRBD1 aligns across 10 bases. J lost 4 bases, V lost 0 bases, and 7 bases had no gene match. The CDR3 has 18 residues. From germline, CDR1 is SGHRS and CDR2 YFSETQ. This CDR3 reads CASSLETGGTGGANVLTF. For the CDR3, the DNA is TGCGCCAGCAGCTTGGAGACAGGGGGCACAGGGGGGGCCAACGTCCTGACTTTC.

Only one count was recorded for this clone. The rearrangement links TRBV19 to TRBJ2-2; D not resolved. The germline V gene encodes CDR1 LNHDA and CDR2 SQIVND (reference sequence). Trimming took 8 bases from V and 1 from J, leaving 8 bases between them. This CDR3 spans 13 amino acids. CDR3 in amino acids: CASLQQNTGELFF. In DNA form, the CDR3 reads TGTGCCAGTCTCCAACAGAACACCGGGGAGCTGTTTTTT.

The V call is TRBV5-8, the J call TRBJ1-5; D is undetermined. Trimming shortened V by 2 bases and J by 0 bases, and 9 bases separated the two germline ends. CDR1 and CDR2 from the germline V gene are SGHTS and YDEGEE. The CDR3 is 15 residues long. CDR3 nucleotides: TGTGCCAGCAGCTTATGGGCTTTTAGCAATCAGCCCCAGCATTTT. Encoded protein: CASSLWAFSNQPQHF.

This rearrangement joins TRBV30 to TRBJ2-1; 8 bases are a match to TRBD2. The V segment lost 4 bases and the J segment 0 bases; nucleotides outside the gene matches: 8. The CDR3 has 16 amino acids. Germline CDR1 is GTSNPN and CDR2 is SVGIG (reference sequence). The CDR3 region is CAWTAGALPSYNEQFF. CDR3 nucleotides: TGTGCCTGGACAGCGGGGGCTCTCCCCTCCTACAATGAGCAGTTCTTC. The variable domain in full, completed from reference TRBV30 and TRBJ2-1, reads SQTIHQWPATLVQPVGSPLSLECTVEGTSNPNLYWYRQAAGRGLQLLFYSVGIGQISSEVPQNLSASRPQDRQFILSSKKLLLSDSGFYLCAWTAGALPSYNEQFFGPGTRLTVL.

This sequence joins TRBV21-1 and TRBJ1-4; TRBD1, the table's D call, was not compared with the DNA. TRBV21-1 is a known pseudogene. This CDR3 is 18 amino acids long. Written as DNA, the CDR3 is TGTGCCAGCAGCAAAGAGGTGGTCAGGTGCTACCTTAATGAAAAACTGTTTTTT. Its translation: CASSKEVVRCYLNEKLFF.

J is TRBJ1-1 and V is TRBV11-2; 9 bases agree with TRBD1. CDR3 length: 16 amino acids. Germline V lookup: CDR1 SGHAT, CDR2 FQNNGV. Trimming at V came to 5 bases and at J to 0 bases, leaving 7 bases not matched to a gene. In DNA, the CDR3 is TGTGCCAGCAGCCCGGGACAGGGATTTATGAACACTGAAGCTTTCTTT. It encodes CASSPGQGFMNTEAFF. Filled out from reference TRBV11-2 and TRBJ1-1, the complete variable domain reads EAGVAQSPRYKIIEKRQSVAFWCNPISGHATLYWYQQILGQGPKLLIQFQNNGVVDDSQLPKDRFSAERLKGVDSTLKIQPAKLEDSAVYLCASSPGQGFMNTEAFFGQGTRLTVV.

The chain carries TRBV9 and TRBJ2-7, with a tentative D call TRBD1 (6 bases). This CDR3 spans 13 amino acids. The germline V and J ends were trimmed by 3 bases and 3 bases, with 10 bases remaining between them. Looked up from germline, CDR1 is SGDLS and CDR2 is YYNGEE. CDR3 loop: CASSGGPSYEQYF. DNA of the CDR3: TGTGCCAGCAGCGGGGGGCCGAGCTACGAGCAGTACTTC.

This chain connects TRBV27 to TRBJ1-1, with D uncertain. V dropped 5 bases and J dropped 5 bases, with 12 bases sitting between them. CDR1 and CDR2 from the germline V gene are MNHEY and SMNVEV (reference sequence). The CDR3 consists of 13 residues. CDR3 in DNA: TGTGCCAGCAGTCCCTATATTTGGACTGAAGCTTTCTTT. Its protein is CASSPYIWTEAFF.